This TCR beta chain derives from a study of blood T cell repertoires in COVID-19. The CDR3 totals 14 residues. With 1 base removed from V and 4 bases from J, the gap between germline ends came to 11 bases. Germline CDR1 SGHAT, CDR2 FQNNGV. Sequencing used immunoSEQ multiplex PCR; TCRdb keeps in-frame clones, though not all of them. The profile covers about 97,000 clones, with about nine tenths appearing a single time and 1.5% to 2.5% taken by the ten largest. Specimen: peripheral blood. This chain connects TRBV11-2 to TRBJ2-7, with a tentative D call TRBD1 (5 bases). The origin of this receptor is a woman aged 50 to 60 with COVID-19, enrolled during active disease. CDR3: CASSLGAREYEQYF. DNA of the CDR3: TGTGCCAGCAGCTTAGGGGCCAGGGAATACGAGCAGTACTTC.